Listed here is a single TCR beta chain. The data were taken from a study of technical replicates of blood from a handful of donors. TCRdb's copy holds only in-frame clones and misses some; the assay was immunoSEQ multiplex PCR. The table has 74,000 or so clones, approximately 93% seen once. The V gene's germline CDR1 is SGHTA and CDR2 FQGTGA. Germline trimming cut 3 bases from V and 6 bases from J; bases unmatched to any gene: 6. The CDR3 totals 15 residues. The rearrangement uses TRBV7-3 and TRBJ2-7; 12 bases fit TRBD2. The clonotype was recovered from a human donor in good health. Sequences were obtained from T cells isolated from PBMCs. The CDR3 coding sequence is TGTGCCAGCAGCTTGCTAGCGGGAGGGCCAACCGAGCAGTACTTC. It yields the protein CASSLLAGGPTEQYF.